This T cell receptor beta chain appears in the sequencing data of a study of blood T cells in healthy people across ages. Study-wide points: Unknown CMV status may confound age-related changes in expanded clones. Naive T cell percentage and TCR beta diversity correlated strongly.

A J-beta primer mix and a sample-barcoded 5' primer were used in a second PCR of roughly 7 to 12 cycles. MiXCR, run by TCRdb on the 5' RACE reads, gives a single entry per CDR3 protein. The profile covers about 570,000 distinct CDR3 sequences, with 27% appearing a single time and around a sixth taken by the ten largest. Germline-derived CDR1 and CDR2 are SGHTA and FQGNSA. CDR3 length: 14 residues. This clonotype has only a few counts. Its cognate antigen is unknown. The junction differs from germline at one of its ends, possibly a read error. The J gene is TRBJ2-5, the V gene TRBV7-2; 9 bases map to TRBD2. Sequencing was done on a sample of blood. The sequence was obtained from a woman between 70 and 85 years old in good health. The CDR3 here is CASGVAGAGEAQYF. CDR3 bases: TGTGCCAGCGGGGTAGCGGGGGCAGGAGAGGCCCAGTACTTC.